This TCR beta chain was observed in a study of T-cell reconstitution after alpha-beta-depleted transplantation in children. Overall study results and limits: About two months after transplant, alpha-beta T cells reportedly came from several hundred expanded graft clones. Surviving recipient T cells and thymic progenitors underlay high day-60 TCRbeta diversity in some patients.

With respect to this clonotype: The antigen remains unidentified.

TCRbeta library preparation incorporated unique molecular identifiers. TCRdb reanalysed the PCR reads using MiXCR and keeps one entry per CDR3 protein. The table records 350,000 to 500,000 distinct CDR3 sequences, about 45% of them present only once. Germline V gives CDR1 SGHTA, CDR2 FQGTGA. Trimming removed 5 bases at V and 5 bases at J, with 10 bases between. The CDR3 length is 13 residues. The sequence derives from a girl aged 2-10 years with aplastic anemia, due to receive a stem cell transplant. The source material was PBMCs, sampled before TCRalphabeta/CD19-depleted stem cell transplant. The gene calls are TRBV7-3 and TRBJ2-1, with unresolved D. The CDR3 loop is CASSPSRDNEQFF. CDR3 bases: TGTGCCAGCAGCCCCTCCCGGGACAATGAGCAGTTCTTC.